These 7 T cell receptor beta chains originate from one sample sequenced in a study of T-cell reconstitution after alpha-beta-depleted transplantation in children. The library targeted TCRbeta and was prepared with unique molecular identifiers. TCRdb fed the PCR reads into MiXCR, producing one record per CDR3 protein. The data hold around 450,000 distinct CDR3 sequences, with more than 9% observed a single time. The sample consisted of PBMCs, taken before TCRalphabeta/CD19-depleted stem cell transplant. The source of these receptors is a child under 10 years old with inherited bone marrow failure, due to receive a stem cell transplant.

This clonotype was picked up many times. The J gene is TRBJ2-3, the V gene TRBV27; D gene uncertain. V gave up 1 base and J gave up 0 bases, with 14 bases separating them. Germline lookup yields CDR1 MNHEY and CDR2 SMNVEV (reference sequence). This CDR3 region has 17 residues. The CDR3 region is CASSLFSISISTDTQYF. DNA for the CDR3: TGTGCCAGCAGTTTATTTTCGATTTCGATTAGCACAGATACGCAGTATTTT.

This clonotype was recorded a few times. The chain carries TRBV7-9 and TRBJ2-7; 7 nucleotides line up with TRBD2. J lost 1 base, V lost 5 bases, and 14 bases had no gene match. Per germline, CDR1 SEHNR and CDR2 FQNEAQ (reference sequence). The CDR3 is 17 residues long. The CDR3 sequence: CASSQLTAGEGSYEQYF. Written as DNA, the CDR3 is TGTGCCAGCAGCCAGTTGACGGCGGGAGAGGGGTCCTACGAGCAGTACTTC.

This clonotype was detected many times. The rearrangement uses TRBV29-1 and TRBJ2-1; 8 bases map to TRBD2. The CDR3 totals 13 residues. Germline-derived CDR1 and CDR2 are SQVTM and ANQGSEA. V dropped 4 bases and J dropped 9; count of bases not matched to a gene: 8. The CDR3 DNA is TGCAGCGTTGCACACGGGAGGGCTACTGAGCAGTTCTTC. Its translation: CSVAHGRATEQFF.

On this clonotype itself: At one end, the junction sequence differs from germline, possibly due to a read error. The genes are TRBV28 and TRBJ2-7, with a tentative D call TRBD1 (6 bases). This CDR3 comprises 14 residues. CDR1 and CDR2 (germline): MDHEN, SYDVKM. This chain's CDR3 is CDSSLTGHTYEQYF. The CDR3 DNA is TGTGACAGCAGTTTGACGGGACACACCTACGAGCAGTACTTC.

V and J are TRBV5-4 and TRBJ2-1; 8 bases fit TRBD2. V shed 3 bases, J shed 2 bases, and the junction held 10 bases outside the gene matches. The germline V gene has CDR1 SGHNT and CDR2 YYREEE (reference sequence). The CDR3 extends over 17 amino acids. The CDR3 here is CASSSYLAGLTYNEQFF. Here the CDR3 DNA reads TGTGCCAGCAGCTCCTATCTAGCGGGCCTTACCTACAATGAGCAGTTCTTC.

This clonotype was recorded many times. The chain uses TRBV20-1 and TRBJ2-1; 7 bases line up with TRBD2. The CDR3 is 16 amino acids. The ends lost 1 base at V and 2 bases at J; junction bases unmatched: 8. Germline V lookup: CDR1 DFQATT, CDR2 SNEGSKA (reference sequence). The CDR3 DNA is TGCAGTGCTAGAGCGTCACTAGCGACGGCCTACAATGAGCAGTTCTTC. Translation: CSARASLATAYNEQFF.

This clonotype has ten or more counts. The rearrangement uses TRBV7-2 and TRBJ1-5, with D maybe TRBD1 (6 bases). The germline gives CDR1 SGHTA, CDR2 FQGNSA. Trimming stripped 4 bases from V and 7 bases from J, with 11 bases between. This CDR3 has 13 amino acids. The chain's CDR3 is CASSSGQYQPQHF. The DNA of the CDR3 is TGTGCCAGCAGCTCCGGACAGTACCAGCCCCAGCATTTT. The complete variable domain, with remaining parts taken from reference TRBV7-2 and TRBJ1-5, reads GAGVSQSPSNKVTEKGKDVELRCDPISGHTALYWYRQSLGQGLEFLIYFQGNSAPDKSGLPSDRFSAERTGGSVSTLTIQRTQQEDSAVYLCASSSGQYQPQHFGDGTRLSIL.